This T cell receptor (beta chain) was retrieved from a study of blood T cell repertoires in COVID-19 (dated by TCRdb to about 2020). Turning to the overall study: Collaborator samples came from the United States, Italy and Spain and covered acute and convalescent phases of COVID-19. The material from the prospective study consisted of cDNA or gDNA derived from T cells, B-cell-depleted T cells, or PBMCs. The dataset comprised deeply sampled blood TCRbeta repertoires from subjects exposed to, actively infected with, or recovered from COVID-19. The repertoires were made available in a free public database intended to serve as a resource for research on the immune response to SARS-CoV-2. Samples came from the ongoing ImmuneRACE study (first 160 participants) plus 1,254 subjects from 6 global collaborators. The sample metadata nearly always contained a de-identified subject ID, COVID-19 status, age in years and sex. Where available, HLA class I and class II types were taken from metadata supplied by the sample provider and were not determined by assay-based typing.

The immunoSEQ Assay, a bias-controlled multiplex PCR, was used to amplify TCRbeta CDR3 regions from genomic DNA. As for the original processing: The number of nucleated cells in each sample was estimated from the amplification of reference gene primers within the assay. Sequence reads were collapsed and filtered to measure the absolute abundance of every unique TCRbeta CDR3 rearrangement. Productive Simpson clonality was computed per sample as the square root of Simpson's diversity index over productive rearrangements. This is the immuneACCESS table as TCRdb keeps it, with only in-frame sequences that have V and J called. A part of the clones is gone; compared with another copy, unresolved V genes explain less than half, and the rest is unexplained. Clone size and the V and J calls come from that table; the DNA yielded D and trimming. In all, the sample holds around 100,000 clones, and approximately 90% of those were seen once. 2.1% of the sample goes to the ten largest clones.

Collaborating institutions collected whole blood in K2EDTA tubes following their own protocols. For TCRbeta analysis, collaborators shipped samples as frozen whole blood, isolated PBMCs, or DNA extracted from either of those sample types. A word on this clone: Its binding antigen is unknown. Nothing much larger sits one base from this clone, and base qualities are not available.

CDR1 and CDR2, looked up from the germline V gene, are SGHNT and YENEEA. The CDR3 covers 16 residues, taking in both the cysteine and the phenylalanine. The kept DNA is CDR3 alone, 48 bases in frame from the first base. Ends trimmed: V by 0 bases, J by 6 bases; bases unmatched to a gene: 7. What the authors observed across the whole study: How much clinical and demographic metadata was included differed by source and by participant, and the metadata was provided uncurated.

This sequence uses TRBV11-3 and TRBJ2-1; 8 middle bases align to TRBD2. This receptor was obtained from a man aged 45-60 years with active COVID-19. Sequencing used peripheral blood. This receptor carries the CDR3 CASSLDSAGRANEQFF. The DNA reads TGTGCCAGCAGCTTAGATTCTGCCGGGAGGGCCAATGAGCAGTTCTTC.